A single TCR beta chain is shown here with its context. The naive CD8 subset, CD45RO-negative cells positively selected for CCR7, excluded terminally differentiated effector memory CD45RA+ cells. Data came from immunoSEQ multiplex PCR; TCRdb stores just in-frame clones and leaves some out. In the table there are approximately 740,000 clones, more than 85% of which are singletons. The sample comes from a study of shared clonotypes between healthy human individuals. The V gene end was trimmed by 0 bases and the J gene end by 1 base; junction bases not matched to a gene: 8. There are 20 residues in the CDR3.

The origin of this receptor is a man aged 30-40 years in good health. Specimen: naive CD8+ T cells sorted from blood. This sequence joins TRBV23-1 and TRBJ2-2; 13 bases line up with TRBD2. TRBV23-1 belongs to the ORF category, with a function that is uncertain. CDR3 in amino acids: CASSQSERLAGGVNTGELFF. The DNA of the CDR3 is TGCGCCAGCAGTCAATCAGAAAGACTAGCGGGAGGCGTGAACACCGGGGAGCTGTTTTTT.